The present T cell receptor beta chain was sequenced within a study of blood T cell repertoires in COVID-19. The protocol was immunoSEQ multiplex PCR, while the TCRdb copy is restricted to in-frame clones and leaves out a portion. The top ten hold 2% to 3% of the sample, which has fewer than 350,000 clones, 85% seen once. Participants, about 18 to 90 years old, spanned fewer than 25 US areas. Grouping used clinical history reported by participants in a survey and questionnaire. The V end lost 5 bases, the J end lost 4 bases, and 8 bases lay between the germline ends. The CDR3 spans 13 residues. From germline, CDR1 is MNHEY and CDR2 SVGAGI.

V is TRBV6-5 and J is TRBJ1-4, with a possible D match to TRBD1 (5 bases). The sample consisted of PBMCs or T cells enriched from blood (not recorded which). This clonotype was sampled from a woman aged 50 to 60 who had recovered from COVID-19. CDR3 sequence (DNA): TGTGCCAGCAGTACGACAGTTAATGAAAAACTGTTTTTT. Translating gives CASSTTVNEKLFF.